The present entry profiles one TCR beta chain with its context. This sample stems from a study of blood T cell repertoires in COVID-19. Study-wide background: Researchers got acute and convalescent COVID-19 samples from the United States, Italy and Spain. Nucleic acid was either cDNA or gDNA, and it came from T cells, B-cell-depleted T cells, or PBMCs.

In the original workflow: Amplification of reference gene primers provided the estimated nucleated cell counts. The table came from immunoSEQ multiplex PCR; TCRdb's copy has only in-frame clones and leaves some out. That table is the source of V, J and clone size, and D and trimming were worked out from the DNA. Of some 270,000 clones listed, approximately 91% are singletons. The ends were cut back, 5 bases at V and 6 bases at J, with 16 bases in the middle. The CDR3 totals 15 residues. Germline loops: CDR1 LNHDA, CDR2 SQIVND (reference sequence). Sample: peripheral blood. This TCR was sampled from a man aged 50 or older with acute or convalescent COVID-19. The V call is TRBV19, the J call TRBJ2-2; TRBD2 might be the D (7 bases). CDR3 nucleotide sequence: TGTGCCAGTAGTGGGAGGGGGGCGGCCCCCGGGGAGCTGTTTTTT. Translating gives CASSGRGAAPGELFF.